This T cell receptor (beta chain) originates from a study of blood T cell repertoires in COVID-19. On the study more broadly: T cells, B-cell-depleted T cells, or PBMCs provided the cDNA or gDNA that served as material.

From germline, CDR1 is SGHTA and CDR2 FQGNSA. V shed 1 base and J 6 bases; nucleotides not matched to a gene: 14. The CDR3 length is 18 residues. Sequencing was performed with immunoSEQ multiplex PCR; in TCRdb, only in-frame clones are kept and a portion is missing. The profile shows 120,000 to 150,000 clones, approximately 87% of them singletons. The origin of this receptor is a woman between 50 and 59 years old with active or convalescent COVID-19. Material for sequencing was peripheral blood. The gene calls are TRBV7-2 and TRBJ2-3, with 9 bases identical to TRBD2. CDR3 region: CASSLVMTSGGMRDTQYF. As DNA, the CDR3 is TGTGCCAGCAGCTTAGTGATGACCAGCGGGGGGATGAGGGATACGCAGTATTTT.